This TCR beta chain was observed in a study of naive and memory T cell subsets. An equimolar mix of two oligonucleotides served as the beta constant-region primer for TRBC1 and TRBC2. TCRdb independently ran MiXCR on the UMI-ligation and nested PCR reads; one entry per CDR3 protein. The profile shows around 40,000 distinct CDR3 sequences, 10% to 15% of them singletons. The sample holds many counts of this clonotype. Germline assignment: CDR1 LGHDT and CDR2 YNNKEL (reference sequence). The CDR3 consists of 12 residues. V was cut by 4 bases and J by 3 bases, with 7 bases left in between. This clonotype was obtained from a human donor in good health. The V and J genes are TRBV3-1 and TRBJ2-7, with D perhaps being TRBD1 or TRBD2 (5 bases each). Sequencing was done on a sample of effector memory CD4+ T cells from blood. As for subset: effector memory, CD45RA- CD27-. Written as DNA, the CDR3 is TGTGCCAGCAGCCGAGGGGTCTACGAGCAGTACTTC. Amino acids: CASSRGVYEQYF.